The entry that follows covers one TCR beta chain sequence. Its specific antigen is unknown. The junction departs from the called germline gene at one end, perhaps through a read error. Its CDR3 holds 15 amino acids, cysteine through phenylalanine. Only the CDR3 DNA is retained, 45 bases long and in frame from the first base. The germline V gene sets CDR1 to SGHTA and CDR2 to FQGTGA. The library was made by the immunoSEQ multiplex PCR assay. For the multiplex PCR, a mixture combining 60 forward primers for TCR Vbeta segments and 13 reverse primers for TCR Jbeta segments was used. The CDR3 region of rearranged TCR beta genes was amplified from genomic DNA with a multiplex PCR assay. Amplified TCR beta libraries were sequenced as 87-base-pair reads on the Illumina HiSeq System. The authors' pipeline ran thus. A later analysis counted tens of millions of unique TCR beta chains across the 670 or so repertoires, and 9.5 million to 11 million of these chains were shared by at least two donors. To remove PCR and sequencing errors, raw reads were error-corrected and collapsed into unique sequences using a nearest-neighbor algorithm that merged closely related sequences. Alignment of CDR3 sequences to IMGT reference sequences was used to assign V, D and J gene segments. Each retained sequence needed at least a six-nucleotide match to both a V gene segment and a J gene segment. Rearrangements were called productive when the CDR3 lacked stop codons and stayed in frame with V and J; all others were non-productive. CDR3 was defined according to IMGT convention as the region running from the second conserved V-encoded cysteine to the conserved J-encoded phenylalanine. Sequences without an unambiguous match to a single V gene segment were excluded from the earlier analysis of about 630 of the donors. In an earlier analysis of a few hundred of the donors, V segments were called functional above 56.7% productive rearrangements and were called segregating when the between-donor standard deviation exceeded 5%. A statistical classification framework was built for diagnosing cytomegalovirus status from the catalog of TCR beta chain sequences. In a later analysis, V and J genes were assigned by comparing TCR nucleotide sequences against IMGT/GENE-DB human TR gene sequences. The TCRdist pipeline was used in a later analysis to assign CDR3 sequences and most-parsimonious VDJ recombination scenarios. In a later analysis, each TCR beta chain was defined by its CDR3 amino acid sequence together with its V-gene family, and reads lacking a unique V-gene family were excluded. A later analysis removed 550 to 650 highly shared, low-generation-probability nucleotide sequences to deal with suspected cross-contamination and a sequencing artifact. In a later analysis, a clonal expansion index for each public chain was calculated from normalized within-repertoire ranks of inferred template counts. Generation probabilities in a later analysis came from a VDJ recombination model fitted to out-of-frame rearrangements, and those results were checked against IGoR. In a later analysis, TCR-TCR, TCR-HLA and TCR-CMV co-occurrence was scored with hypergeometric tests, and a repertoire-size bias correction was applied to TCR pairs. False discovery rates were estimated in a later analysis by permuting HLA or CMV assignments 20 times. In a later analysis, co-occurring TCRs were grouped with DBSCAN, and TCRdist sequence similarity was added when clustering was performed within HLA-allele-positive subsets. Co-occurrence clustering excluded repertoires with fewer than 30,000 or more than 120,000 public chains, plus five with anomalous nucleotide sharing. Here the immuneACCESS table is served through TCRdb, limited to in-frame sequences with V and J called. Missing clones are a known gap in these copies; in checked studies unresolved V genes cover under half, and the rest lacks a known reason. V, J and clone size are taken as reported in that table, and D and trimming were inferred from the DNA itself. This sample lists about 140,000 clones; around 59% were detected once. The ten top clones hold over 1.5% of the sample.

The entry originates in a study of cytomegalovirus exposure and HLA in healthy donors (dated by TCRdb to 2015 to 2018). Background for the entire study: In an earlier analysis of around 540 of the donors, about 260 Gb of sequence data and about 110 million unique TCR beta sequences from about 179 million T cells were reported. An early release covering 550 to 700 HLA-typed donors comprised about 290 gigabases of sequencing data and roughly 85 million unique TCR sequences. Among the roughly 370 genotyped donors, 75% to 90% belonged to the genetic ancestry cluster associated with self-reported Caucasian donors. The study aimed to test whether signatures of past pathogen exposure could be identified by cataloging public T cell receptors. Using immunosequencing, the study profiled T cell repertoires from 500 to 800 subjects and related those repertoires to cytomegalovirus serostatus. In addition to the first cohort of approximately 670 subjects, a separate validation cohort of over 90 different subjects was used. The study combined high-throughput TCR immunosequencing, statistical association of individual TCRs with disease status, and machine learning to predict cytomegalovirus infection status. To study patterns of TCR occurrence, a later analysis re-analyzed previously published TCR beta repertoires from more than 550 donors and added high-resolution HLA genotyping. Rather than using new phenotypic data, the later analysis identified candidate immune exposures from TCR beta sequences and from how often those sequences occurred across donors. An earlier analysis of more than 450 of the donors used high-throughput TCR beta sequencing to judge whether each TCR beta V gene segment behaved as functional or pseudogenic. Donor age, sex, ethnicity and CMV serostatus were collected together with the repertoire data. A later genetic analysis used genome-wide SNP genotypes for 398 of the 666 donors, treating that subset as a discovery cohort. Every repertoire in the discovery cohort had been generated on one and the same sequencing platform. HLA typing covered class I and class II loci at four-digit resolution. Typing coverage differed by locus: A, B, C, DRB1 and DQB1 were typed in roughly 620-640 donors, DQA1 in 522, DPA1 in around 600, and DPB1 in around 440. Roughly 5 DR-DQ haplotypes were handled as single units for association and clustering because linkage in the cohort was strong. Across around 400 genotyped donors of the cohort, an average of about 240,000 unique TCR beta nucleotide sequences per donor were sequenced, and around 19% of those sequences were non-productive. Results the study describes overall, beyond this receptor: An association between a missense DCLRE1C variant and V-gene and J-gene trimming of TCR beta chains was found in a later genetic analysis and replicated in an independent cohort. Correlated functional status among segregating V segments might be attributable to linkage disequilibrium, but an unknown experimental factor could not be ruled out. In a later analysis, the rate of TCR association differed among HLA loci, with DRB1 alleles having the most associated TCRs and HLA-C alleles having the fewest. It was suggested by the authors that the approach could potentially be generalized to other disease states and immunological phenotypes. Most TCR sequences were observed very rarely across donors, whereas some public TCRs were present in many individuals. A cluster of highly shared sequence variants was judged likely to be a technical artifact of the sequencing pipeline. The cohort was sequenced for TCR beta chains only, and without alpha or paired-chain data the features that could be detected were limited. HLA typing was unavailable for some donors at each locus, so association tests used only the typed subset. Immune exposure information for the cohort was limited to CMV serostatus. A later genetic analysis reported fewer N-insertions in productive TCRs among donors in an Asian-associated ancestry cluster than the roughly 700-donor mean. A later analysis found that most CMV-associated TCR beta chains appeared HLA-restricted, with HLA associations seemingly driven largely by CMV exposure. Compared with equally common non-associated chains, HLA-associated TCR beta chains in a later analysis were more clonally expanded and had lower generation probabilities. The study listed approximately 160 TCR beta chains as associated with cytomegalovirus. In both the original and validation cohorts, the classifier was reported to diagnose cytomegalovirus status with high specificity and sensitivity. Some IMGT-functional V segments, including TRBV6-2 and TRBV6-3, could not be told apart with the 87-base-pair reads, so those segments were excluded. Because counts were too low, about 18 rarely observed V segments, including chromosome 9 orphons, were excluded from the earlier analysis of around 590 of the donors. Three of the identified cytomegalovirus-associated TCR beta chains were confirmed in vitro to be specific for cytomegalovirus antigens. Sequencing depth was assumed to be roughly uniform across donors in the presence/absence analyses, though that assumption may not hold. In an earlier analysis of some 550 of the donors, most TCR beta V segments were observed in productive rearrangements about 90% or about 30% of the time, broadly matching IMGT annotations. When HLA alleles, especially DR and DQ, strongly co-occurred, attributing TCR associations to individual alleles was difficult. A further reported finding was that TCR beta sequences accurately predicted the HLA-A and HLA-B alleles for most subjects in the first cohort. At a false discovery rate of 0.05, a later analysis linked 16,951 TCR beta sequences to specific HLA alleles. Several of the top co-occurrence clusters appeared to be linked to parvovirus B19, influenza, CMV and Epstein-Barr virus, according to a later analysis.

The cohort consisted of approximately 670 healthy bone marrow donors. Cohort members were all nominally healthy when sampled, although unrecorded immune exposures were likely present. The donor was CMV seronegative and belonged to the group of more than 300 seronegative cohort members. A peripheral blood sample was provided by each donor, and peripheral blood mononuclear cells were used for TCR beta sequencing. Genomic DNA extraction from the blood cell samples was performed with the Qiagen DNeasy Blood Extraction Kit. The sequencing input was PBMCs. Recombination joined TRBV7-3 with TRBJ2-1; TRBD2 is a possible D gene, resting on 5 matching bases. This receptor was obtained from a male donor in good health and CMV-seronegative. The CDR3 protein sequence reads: CASSLSLASSNEQFF. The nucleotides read TGTGCCAGCAGCTTAAGTCTAGCTTCCTCCAATGAGCAGTTCTTC.